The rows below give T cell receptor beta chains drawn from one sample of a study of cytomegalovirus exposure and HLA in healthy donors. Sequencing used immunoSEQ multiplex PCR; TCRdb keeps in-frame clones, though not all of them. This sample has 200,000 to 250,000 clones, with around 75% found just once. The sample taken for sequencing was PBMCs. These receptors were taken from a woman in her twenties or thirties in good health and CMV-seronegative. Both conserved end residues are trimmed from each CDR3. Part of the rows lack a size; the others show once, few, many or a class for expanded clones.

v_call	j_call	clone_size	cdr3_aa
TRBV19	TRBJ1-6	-	ASSIDFGSPLH
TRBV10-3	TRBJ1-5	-	AISVRAGGPQH
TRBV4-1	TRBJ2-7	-	ASSHPSTSVYEQY
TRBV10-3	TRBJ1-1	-	AISRGQGEMNTEAF
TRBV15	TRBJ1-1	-	ATSTAQGPNTEAF
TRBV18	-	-	ASSPQGQENGYEQY
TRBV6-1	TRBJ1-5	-	ASSIGQFNQPQH
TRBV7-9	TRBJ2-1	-	ASSFSLADNEQF
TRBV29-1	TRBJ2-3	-	SVAGTSLVWYTQY
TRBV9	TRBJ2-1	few	ASSVSGWAYNEQF
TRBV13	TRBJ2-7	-	ASSPGTGKSYEQY
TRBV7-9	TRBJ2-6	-	ASSSWGGAPSGANVLT
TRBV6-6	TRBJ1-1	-	ASRGQGVMSNTEAF
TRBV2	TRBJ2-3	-	ASRRTGSADTQY
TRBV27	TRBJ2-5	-	ASRTPGQGRFMEY
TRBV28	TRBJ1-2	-	AIFATQGGIYGYT
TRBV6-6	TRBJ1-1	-	ASSYGQGTEAF
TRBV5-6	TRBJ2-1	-	ASSLANSLAGVNEQF
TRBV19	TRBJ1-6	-	ASTNPSKRSPLH
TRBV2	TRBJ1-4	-	ASSEALGRAPEKLF
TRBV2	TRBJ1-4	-	ASGTGAFKLF
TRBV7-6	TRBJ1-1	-	ASSLEVSGAMGGTEAF
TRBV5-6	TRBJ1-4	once	ASSLQGSANEKLF
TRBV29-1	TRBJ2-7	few	SVTIWYEQY
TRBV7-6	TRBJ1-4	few	ASSQDRGEKLF
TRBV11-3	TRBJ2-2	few	ASSLGLAVLNTGELF
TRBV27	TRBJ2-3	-	ASSLSGSFSQY
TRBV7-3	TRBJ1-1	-	ASSVDRNTEAF
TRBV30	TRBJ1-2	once	AWSVPTGRGNGYT
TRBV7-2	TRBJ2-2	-	ASISGGSGELF
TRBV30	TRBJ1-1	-	AWSVTPPQELNTEAF
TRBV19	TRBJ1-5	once	ASSIRGRVGNQPQH
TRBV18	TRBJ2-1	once	ASSPVLAGGSNEQF
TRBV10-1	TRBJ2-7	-	ASSESGPPYEQY
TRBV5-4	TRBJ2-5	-	ASSPRQGIVETQY
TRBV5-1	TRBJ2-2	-	ASSLATNTGELF
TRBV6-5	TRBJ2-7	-	ASSSTNSYEQY
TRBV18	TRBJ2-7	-	ASSPGTNSYEQY
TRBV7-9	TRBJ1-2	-	SSSPESYGYT
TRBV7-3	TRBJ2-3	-	ASSVTGGSADTQY
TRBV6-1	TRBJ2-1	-	ASSQTSKIYNEQF
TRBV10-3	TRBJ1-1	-	AIKKTGLGTEAF
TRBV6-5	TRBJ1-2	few	ASSSPSAGEDGYT
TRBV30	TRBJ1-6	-	AGSGAANSPLH
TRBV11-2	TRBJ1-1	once	ASSLVGGFNTEAF
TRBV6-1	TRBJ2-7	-	ASSSGTSGTYEQY
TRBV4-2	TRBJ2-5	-	ASSQMSQGGDQETQY
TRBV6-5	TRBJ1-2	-	ASSFYTAGHYGYT
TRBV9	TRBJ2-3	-	ASSVGVTSGGDETQY
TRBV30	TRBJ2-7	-	DWRGGVAGALTYEQY
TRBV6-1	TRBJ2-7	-	ASRGGTYEQY
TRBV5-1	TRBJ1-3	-	ASSLATGTGNTIY
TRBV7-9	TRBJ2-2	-	VSSLTPGLGNTGELF
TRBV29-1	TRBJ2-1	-	RVGGQSYNEQF